What follows is one TCR beta chain and its context. TCRdb's copy holds only in-frame clones and misses some; the assay was immunoSEQ multiplex PCR. The sample contains about 360,000 clones, around 87% of which appear only once. Looked up from germline, CDR1 is MNHEY and CDR2 is SVGAGI. V gave up 6 bases and J gave up 1 base, with 15 bases separating them. CDR3 length equals 15 residues. The data derive from a study of blood T cell repertoires in COVID-19. Study at large: Sources were T cells, B-cell-depleted T cells, or PBMCs; the material itself was cDNA or gDNA.

The V gene is TRBV6-5, the J gene TRBJ1-1; the D is unclear. This clonotype was obtained from a human donor in a cohort sampled during active COVID-19. What was sequenced was peripheral blood. In DNA, the CDR3 is TGTGCCAGCAGCAACCCCGGGTTGGGGAACACTGAAGCTTTCTTT. Translation gives CASSNPGLGNTEAFF.